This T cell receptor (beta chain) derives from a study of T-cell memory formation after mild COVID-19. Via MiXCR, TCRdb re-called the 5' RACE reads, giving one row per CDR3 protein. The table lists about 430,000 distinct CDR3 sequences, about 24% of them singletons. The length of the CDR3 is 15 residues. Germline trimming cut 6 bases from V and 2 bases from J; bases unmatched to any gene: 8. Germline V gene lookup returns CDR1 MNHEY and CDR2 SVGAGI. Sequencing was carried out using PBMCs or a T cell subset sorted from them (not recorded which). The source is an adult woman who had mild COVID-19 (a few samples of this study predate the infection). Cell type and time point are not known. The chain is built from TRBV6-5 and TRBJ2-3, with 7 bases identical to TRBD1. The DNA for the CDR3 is TGTGCCAGCAGCCTACAGGGGTCAAACACAGATACGCAGTATTTT. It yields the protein CASSLQGSNTDTQYF.